This T cell receptor beta chain was sequenced for a study of identical twins. Notes on the study in general: Alpha sequences out of frame and shared by twins had excess low generation probability.

TCRdb processed the 5' RACE reads anew with MiXCR; each CDR3 protein has one entry. The repertoire consists of under 800,000 distinct CDR3 sequences, with over 20% occurring once and the leading ten covering roughly 4%. Turning to this clonotype: Its specificity is unknown.

These data were also filed under a second study, of T cells expressing NK-cell markers. From that second work: Repertoires of TCR beta were obtained from T cells sorted as CD3+CD56+NKG2C+, CD3+CD56+NKG2C- and CD3+CD56-NKG2C+. Of CD8+ T cells, 1.0-7.0% belonged to dominant NKG2C+ clonotypes in several donors. In a few donors, dominant clonotypes made up about 25-60.1% of CD3+CD56-NKG2C+ cells.

This clonotype originated in a woman under 30 in good health. The sequencing sample was made of PBMCs.

The CDR3 loop reads CSASPGDSYNEQFF. The CDR3 DNA sequence: TGCAGTGCTAGCCCGGGGGACTCCTACAATGAGCAGTTCTTC. The rearrangement uses TRBV20-1 and TRBJ2-1, with a possible D match to TRBD2 (6 bases). Germline V gene sequence: CDR1 DFQATT, CDR2 SNEGSKA (reference sequence). CDR3 length: 14 residues. V lost 3 bases and J lost 0, with 9 bases in between.